This note documents a single TCR beta chain sequence. Its antigen is unidentified. This sample stems from a study of T cell responses to AZD1222 COVID-19 vaccine. Study findings and constraints: White British ancestry dominated among donors, who included more females, and clonal diversity was possibly underestimated. Regions left unmutated in variants are reportedly the target of nearly half of spike-specific TCRs.

Profiling relied on immunoSEQ multiplex PCR, and the TCRdb table lists in-frame clones only, not all of them. The sample yields about 93,000 clones, 80% to 90% seen once. This TCR derives from an adult in good health. Sequencing was performed on peripheral blood, taken on day 0 of AZD1222 vaccination.

CDR3 in amino acids: CASSGLGQGQGEQYF. The CDR3 DNA sequence: TGTGCCAGCAGCGGACTGGGACAGGGCCAGGGCGAGCAGTACTTC. The chain combines TRBV2 with TRBJ2-7; 9 bases line up with TRBD1. CDR3 length equals 15 residues. V was clipped by 6 bases and J by 6 bases; unmatched bases: 12. CDR1 and CDR2 from the germline V gene are SNHLY and FYNNEI.